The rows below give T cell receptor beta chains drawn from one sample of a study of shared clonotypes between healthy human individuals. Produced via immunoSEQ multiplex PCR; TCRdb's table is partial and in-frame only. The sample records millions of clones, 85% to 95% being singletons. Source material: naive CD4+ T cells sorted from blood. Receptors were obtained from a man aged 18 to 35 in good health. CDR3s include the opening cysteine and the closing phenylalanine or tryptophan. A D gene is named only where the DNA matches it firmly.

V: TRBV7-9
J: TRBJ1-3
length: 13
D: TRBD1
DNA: TGTGCCACCAGGGGGCTGGCTGGAAACACCATATATTTT
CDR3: CATRGLAGNTIYF

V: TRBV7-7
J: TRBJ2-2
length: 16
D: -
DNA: TGTGCTAGCAGCTTAAGATTCACGGGGGACGTCGGGGAGCTGTTTTTT
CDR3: CASSLRFTGDVGELFF

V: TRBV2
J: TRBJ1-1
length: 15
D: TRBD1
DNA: TGTGCCAGCAGGCTGACAGGGGCTCCGGGCACTGAAGCTTTCTTT
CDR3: CASRLTGAPGTEAFF

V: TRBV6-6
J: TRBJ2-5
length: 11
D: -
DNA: TGTGCCAGCACCGGAGGAGAGACCCAGTACTTC
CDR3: CASTGGETQYF

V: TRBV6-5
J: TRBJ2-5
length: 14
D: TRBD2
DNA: TGTGCCAGCAGTTTCACGGGAGGGCAAGAGACCCAGTACTTC
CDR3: CASSFTGGQETQYF

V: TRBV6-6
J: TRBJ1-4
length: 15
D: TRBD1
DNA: TGTGCCAGCAGTGACCCAGGGACAGGGAGAGAAAAACTGTTTTTT
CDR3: CASSDPGTGREKLFF

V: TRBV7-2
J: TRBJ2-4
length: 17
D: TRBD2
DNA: TGTGCCAGCAGCTTAGGGGGACTAGCGGGAGCCAAAAACATTCAGTACTTC
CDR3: CASSLGGLAGAKNIQYF

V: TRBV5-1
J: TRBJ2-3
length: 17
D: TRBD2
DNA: TGCGCCAGCAGCTTGGGATTAGCGGGACTGAGCACAGATACGCAGTATTTT
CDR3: CASSLGLAGLSTDTQYF

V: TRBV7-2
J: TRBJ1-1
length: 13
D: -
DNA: TGTGCCAGCAGCGCCCAACAGGGATCTGAAGCTTTCTTT
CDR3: CASSAQQGSEAFF

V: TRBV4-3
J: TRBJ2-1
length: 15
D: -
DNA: TGCGCCAGCAGCCAAGATCTGGGGTCGAGGAATGAGCAGTTCTTC
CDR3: CASSQDLGSRNEQFF